This TCR beta chain was found in a study of blood T cells in healthy people across ages. The CDR3 loop spans 15 amino acids. Trimming at V came to 10 bases and at J to 1 base, leaving 7 bases not matched to a gene. Germline V gives CDR1 SEHNR, CDR2 FQNEAQ (reference sequence). A sample-barcoded 5' primer and a J-beta primer mix were used in a second PCR of about 6 to 11 cycles. Via MiXCR, TCRdb re-called the 5' RACE reads, giving one row per CDR3 protein. The top ten clones hold around 4% of a sample with approximately 1.5 million distinct CDR3 sequences, about 42% of them seen once. This clonotype originated in a woman between 18 and 29 years old in good health. This chain links TRBV7-9 with TRBJ1-4, with 9 bases lining up with TRBD1. The material sequenced was blood. CDR3 loop: CANGQGSGTNEKLFF. Here the CDR3 DNA reads TGTGCCAACGGACAGGGGTCAGGAACTAATGAAAAACTGTTTTTT.